This T cell receptor (beta chain) comes out of a study of cytomegalovirus exposure and HLA in healthy donors. The CDR3 loop spans 17 amino acids. V gave up 2 bases and J gave up 0 bases; unmatched junction bases: 10. Germline-derived CDR1 and CDR2 are SGHAT and FQDESV (reference sequence). The PCR had 60 Vbeta and 13 Jbeta primers. Clones were read by immunoSEQ multiplex PCR, and TCRdb kept only the in-frame ones, dropping some. The table records 80,000 to 95,000 clones, over 65% of them present only once. The receptor comes from a woman aged 18-30 years in good health and CMV-seropositive. The genes are TRBV11-1 and TRBJ2-7; 7 bases agree with TRBD1. Sequenced material: PBMCs. The CDR3 sequence is CASSLKTPGQSSYEQYF. The CDR3, as DNA: TGTGCCAGCAGCTTAAAAACTCCGGGACAGAGCTCCTACGAGCAGTACTTC.